The sequence of this T cell receptor beta chain was determined in a study of blood T cell repertoires in COVID-19. For the study at large: Samples came from the United States, Italy and Spain, spanning acute and convalescent COVID-19. The analysed material was cDNA or gDNA that came from T cells, B-cell-depleted T cells, or PBMCs.

As handled by the study authors: The authors estimated nucleated cell counts from reference gene primer amplification. TCRdb's copy holds only in-frame clones and misses some; the assay was immunoSEQ multiplex PCR. The DNA was the basis for D and trimming; V, J and clone size are from that table. In the table there are more than 85,000 clones, about 85% of which are singletons. Germline CDR1 is SQVTM and CDR2 is ANQGSEA. The CDR3 has 12 residues. V dropped 7 bases and J dropped 3 bases, with 13 bases sitting between them. The sequence derives from a human donor in a cohort sampled during active COVID-19. This chain uses TRBV29-1 with TRBJ2-7; maybe TRBD2 (5 bases). Sequencing was performed on peripheral blood. The CDR3 protein is CSAGLIGYEQYF. The CDR3 nucleotides are TGCAGCGCCGGACTTATTGGCTACGAGCAGTACTTC.